This T cell receptor beta chain was sequenced in a study of human T cells and chemical hapten exposure. Study information: 2% DPC applied to an approximately 2 cm by approximately 2 cm arm area sensitized donors. Diphenylcyclopropenone doses were given weekly to the scalps of patients across the roughly 22-week study.

TCRdb ran MiXCR on the RACE reads and lists one entry per CDR3 protein. The sample lists over 300,000 distinct CDR3 sequences; less than 6.5% were seen once. The CDR3 consists of 12 residues. Looked up from germline, CDR1 is DFQATT and CDR2 is SNEGSKA (reference sequence). J lost 8 bases, V lost 2 bases, and 3 bases had no gene match. Described time point: pre-sensitization, week 0. Regarding treatment: therapeutic diphenylcyclopropenone sensitization with weekly scalp DPC. The sequencing here drew on whole blood, taken in connection with sensitization to the hapten diphenylcyclopropenone (DPC). This sequence originates from a woman aged 50 to 60 with alopecia areata. Some clones in this sample may be carry-over from other donors' samples. The gene calls are TRBV20-1 and TRBJ1-3; 7 bases are shared with TRBD1. This CDR3 reads CSARRQGHTIYF. Written as DNA, the CDR3 is TGCAGTGCTAGAAGACAGGGACACACCATATATTTT.